The 6 T cell receptor beta chains presented below share a single source sample, sequenced in a study of blood T cells in healthy people across ages. A sample-barcoded 5' primer and a J-beta primer mix were used in a second PCR of about 6 to 12 cycles. TCRdb passed the 5' RACE reads through MiXCR, listing each CDR3 protein once. This table has about 570,000 distinct CDR3 sequences, approximately 26% appearing once. A further study also used this sample, focusing on T cells of mothers and their children.

Sequenced sample: blood. The source is a boy younger than 10 in good health.

The chain recombines TRBV6-2 or TRBV6-3 with TRBJ2-7; D is undetermined. Germline V gene data show CDR1 as MNHEY and CDR2 as SVGEGT. This CDR3 contains 14 residues. V dropped 1 base and J dropped 1 base, with 8 bases sitting between them. The CDR3 DNA is TGTGCCAGCAGTTACTGGACGGAGTCCTACGAGCAGTACTTC. This gives the protein CASSYWTESYEQYF.

The chain has TRBV2 and TRBJ2-7; 9 bases agree with TRBD2. This CDR3 spans 16 amino acids. From germline, CDR1 is SNHLY and CDR2 FYNNEI. V dropped 3 bases and J dropped 2; count of bases not matched to a gene: 8. The CDR3, as DNA: TGTGCCAGCAGTGAGTTTAGCGGGAGAGAGCCCTACGAGCAGTACTTC. As protein: CASSEFSGREPYEQYF.

This clonotype was counted a single time. The rearrangement uses TRBV29-1 and TRBJ2-5; weak D call: TRBD2 (6 bases). CDR1 SQVTM and CDR2 ANQGSEA come from the germline V gene. V was clipped by 5 bases and J by 1 base, with 14 bases between them. The CDR3 loop spans 14 amino acids. The CDR3 sequence is CSVHPAGGQETQYF. The CDR3 nucleotides read TGCAGCGTTCATCCCGCCGGGGGCCAAGAGACCCAGTACTTC.

The genes are TRBV27 and TRBJ2-4, with 10 nucleotides matching TRBD1. The CDR3 is 15 residues long. J gave up 4 bases and V 5 bases, and 5 bases lay outside the gene matches. The germline V gene has CDR1 MNHEY and CDR2 SMNVEV (reference sequence). The CDR3 loop is CASSPSDRGKNIQYF. In DNA, the CDR3 is TGTGCCAGCAGTCCCTCGGACAGGGGGAAAAACATTCAGTACTTC.

This clonotype was detected only a few times. The V call is TRBV5-1, the J call TRBJ1-6; the match to TRBD1 covers 8 bases. The CDR3 runs to 13 residues. The germline V gene encodes CDR1 SGHRS and CDR2 YFSETQ. V lost 5 bases, J lost 8 bases, and 3 bases stayed unmatched. The chain's CDR3 is CASSATGDSPLHF. For the CDR3, the DNA is TGCGCCAGCAGTGCGACAGGGGATTCACCCCTCCACTTT.

In this sample, this clonotype turned up a few times. The J gene is TRBJ2-7, the V gene TRBV27, with D possibly being TRBD2 (5 bases). Trimming removed 3 bases at V and 6 bases at J, with 18 bases between. The CDR3 totals 15 residues. Germline V lookup: CDR1 MNHEY, CDR2 SMNVEV (reference sequence). CDR3: CASSFSPEGKGEQYF. CDR3 bases: TGTGCCAGCAGTTTCTCGCCTGAGGGAAAGGGCGAGCAGTACTTC.